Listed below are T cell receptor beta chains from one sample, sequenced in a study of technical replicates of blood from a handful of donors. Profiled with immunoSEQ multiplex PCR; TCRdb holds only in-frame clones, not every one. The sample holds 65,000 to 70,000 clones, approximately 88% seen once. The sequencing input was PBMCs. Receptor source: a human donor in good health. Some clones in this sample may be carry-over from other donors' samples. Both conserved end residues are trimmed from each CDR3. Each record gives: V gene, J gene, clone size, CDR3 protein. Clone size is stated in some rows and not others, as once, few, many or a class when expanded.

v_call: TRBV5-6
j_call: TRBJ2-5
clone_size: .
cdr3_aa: ASSQGLTGETQY

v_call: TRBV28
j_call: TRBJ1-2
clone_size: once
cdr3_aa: ASETGVGYGYT

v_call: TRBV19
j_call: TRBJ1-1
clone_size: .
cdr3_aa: ASSIDRNTEAF

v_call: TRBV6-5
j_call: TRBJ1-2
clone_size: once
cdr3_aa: ASRPNQGGYT

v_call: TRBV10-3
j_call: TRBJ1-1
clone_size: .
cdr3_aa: AVRDRQIEAF

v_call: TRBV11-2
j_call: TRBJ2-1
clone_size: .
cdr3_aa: ASSLLTLGRSGNEQF

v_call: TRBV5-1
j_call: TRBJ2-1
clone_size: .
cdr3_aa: ASSFLAGGSVEQF

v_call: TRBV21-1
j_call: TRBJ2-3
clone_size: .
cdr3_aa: ASSILGGRTDTQY

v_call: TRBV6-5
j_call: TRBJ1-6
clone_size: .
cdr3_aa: ASSATNPNNSPLH

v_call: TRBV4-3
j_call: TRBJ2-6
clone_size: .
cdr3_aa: ASSQDLSSGANVLT

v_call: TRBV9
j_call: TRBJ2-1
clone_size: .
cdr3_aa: ASSPPLRDEQF

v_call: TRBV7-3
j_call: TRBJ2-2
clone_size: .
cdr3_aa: ASSSRTGSAGELF

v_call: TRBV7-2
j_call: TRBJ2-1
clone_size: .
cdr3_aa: ASSLSLASYNEQF

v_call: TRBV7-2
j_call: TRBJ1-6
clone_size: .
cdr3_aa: ASSPRTDSPLH

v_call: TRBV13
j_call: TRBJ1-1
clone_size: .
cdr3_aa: ASSFGATRGAEAF

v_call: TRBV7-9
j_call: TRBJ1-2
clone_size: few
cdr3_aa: ASSMLSWETLWGYT

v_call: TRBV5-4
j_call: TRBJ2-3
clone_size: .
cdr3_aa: ASSRRSGGPTDTQY

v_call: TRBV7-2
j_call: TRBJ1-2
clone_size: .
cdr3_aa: ASSLASGIGYGYT

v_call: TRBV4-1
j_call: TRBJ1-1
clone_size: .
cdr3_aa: ASSLTGGGTEAF

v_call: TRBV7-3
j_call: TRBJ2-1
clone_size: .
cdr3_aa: ASSLTSQGGYEQF

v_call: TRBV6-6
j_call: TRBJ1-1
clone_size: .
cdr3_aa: ASIRQAEAF

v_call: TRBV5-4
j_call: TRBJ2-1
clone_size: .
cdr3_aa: ASSLVQHNEQF

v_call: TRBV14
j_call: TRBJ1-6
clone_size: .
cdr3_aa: ASSQVRGAPNSPLH

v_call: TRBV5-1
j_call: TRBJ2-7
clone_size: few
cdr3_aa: ASSRDIDSYEQY

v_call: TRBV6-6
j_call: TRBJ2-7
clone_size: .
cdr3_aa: ASSYSFAGGYEQY

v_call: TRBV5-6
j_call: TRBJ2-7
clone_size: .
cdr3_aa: ASSLVGEAYEQY

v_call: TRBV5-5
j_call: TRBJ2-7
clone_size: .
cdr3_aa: VSSLVQGANGEQY

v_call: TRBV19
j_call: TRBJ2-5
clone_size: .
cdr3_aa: ASSLTGKETQY

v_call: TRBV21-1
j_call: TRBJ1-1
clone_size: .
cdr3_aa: ASSKSEVNTEAF

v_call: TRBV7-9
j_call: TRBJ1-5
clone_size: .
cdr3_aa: ASSLGAEGGQPQH

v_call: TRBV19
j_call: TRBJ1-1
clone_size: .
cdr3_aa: ASHQGTDIGAEAF

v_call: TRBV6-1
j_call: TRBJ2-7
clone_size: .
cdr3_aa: ASRGTFYEQY

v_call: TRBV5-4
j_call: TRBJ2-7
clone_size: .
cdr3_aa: ASSLGLAMSYEQY

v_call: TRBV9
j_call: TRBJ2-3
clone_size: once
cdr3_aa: ASSGPGTTPGDTQY

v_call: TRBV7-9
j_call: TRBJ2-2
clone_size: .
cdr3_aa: ASSDNSGELF

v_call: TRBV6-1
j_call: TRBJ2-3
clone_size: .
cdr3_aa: ASRLAPTDTQY

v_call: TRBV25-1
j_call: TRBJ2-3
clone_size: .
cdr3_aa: ASSVREWTGSSTDTQY

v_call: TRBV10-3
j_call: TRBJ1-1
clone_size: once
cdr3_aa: AISGEQGNTEAF

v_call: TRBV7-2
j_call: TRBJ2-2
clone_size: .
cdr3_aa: ASSREAGGSGELF

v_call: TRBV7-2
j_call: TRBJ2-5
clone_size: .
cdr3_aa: ASSLLGGEETQY

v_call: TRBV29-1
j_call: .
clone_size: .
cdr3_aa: SVETSGSYEQY

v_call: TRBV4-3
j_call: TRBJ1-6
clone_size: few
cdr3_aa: ASSQGEGDPLSPLH

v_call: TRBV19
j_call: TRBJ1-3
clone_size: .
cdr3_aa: ASMRQGLPGNTIY

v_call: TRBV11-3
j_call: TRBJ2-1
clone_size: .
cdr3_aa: ASSPGTGVNNEQF

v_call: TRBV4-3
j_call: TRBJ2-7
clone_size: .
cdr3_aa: ASSPSVGGRGWNEQY

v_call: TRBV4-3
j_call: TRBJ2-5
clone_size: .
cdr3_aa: ASSQDRGIQETQY

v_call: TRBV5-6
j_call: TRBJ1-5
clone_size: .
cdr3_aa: ASSLYTGSQPQH

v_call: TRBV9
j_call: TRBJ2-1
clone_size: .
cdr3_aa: ASSVGAGGPYNEQF

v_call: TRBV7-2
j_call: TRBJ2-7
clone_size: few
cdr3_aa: ASSLEVTAYEQY

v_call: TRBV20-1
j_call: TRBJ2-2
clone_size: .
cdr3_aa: SAHGELF

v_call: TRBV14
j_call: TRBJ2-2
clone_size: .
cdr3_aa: ASSQATGELF

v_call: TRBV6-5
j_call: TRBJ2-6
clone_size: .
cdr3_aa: ASSYAHGPGANVLT